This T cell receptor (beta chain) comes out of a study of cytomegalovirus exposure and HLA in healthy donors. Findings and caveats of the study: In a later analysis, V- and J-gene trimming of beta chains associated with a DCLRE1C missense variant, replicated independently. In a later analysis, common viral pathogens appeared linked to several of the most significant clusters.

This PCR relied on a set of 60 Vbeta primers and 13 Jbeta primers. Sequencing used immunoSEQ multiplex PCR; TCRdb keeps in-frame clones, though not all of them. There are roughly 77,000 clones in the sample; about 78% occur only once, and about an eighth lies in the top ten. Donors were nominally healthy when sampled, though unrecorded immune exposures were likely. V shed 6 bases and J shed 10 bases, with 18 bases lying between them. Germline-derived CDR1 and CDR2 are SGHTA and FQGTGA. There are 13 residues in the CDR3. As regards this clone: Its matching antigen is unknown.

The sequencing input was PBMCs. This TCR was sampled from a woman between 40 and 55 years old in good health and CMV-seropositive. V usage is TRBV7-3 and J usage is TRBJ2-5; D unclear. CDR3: CASSQSLGGDQYF. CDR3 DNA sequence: TGTGCCAGCAGTCAGAGCCTCGGCGGTGACCAGTACTTC.